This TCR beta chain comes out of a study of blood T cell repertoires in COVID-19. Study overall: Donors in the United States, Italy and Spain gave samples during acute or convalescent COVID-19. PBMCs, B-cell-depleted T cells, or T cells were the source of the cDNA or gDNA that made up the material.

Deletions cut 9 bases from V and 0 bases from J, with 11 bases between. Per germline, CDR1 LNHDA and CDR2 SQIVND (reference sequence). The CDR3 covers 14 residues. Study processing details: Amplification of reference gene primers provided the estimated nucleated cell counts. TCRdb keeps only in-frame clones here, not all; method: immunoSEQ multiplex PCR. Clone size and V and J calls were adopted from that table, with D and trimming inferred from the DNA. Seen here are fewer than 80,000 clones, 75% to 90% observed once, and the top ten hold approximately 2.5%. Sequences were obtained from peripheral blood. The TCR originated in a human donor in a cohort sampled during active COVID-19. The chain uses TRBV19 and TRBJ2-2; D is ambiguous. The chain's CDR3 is CASRAVTNTGELFF. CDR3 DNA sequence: TGTGCCAGCCGCGCTGTTACGAACACCGGGGAGCTGTTTTTT.